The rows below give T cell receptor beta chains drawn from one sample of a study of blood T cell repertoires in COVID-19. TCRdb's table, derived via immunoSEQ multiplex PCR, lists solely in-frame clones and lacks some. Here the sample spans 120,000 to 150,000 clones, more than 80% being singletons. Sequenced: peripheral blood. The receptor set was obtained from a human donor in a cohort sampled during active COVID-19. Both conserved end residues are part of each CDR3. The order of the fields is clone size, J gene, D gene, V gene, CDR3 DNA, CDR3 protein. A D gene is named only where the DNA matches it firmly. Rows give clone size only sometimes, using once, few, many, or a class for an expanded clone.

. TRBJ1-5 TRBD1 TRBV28 TGTGCCAGCAGTTTGGGAGACAGGGAGGATCAGCCCCAGCATTTT CASSLGDREDQPQHF
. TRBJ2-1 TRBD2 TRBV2 TGTGCCAGCAGTGAACACAGCGGGGGGGCCGCCTACAATGAGCAGTTCTTC CASSEHSGGAAYNEQFF
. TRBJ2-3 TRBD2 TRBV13 TGTGCCAGCAGCCCCATCGCCCTAGCGGGAGAGGGCCCCACAGATACGCAGTATTTT CASSPIALAGEGPTDTQYF
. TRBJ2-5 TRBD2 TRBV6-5 TGTGCCAGCAGGACCCAAGCGGGGGTAGAGACCCAGTACTTC CASRTQAGVETQYF
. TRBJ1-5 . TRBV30 TGTGCCTGGACGACAGACGAAAATCAGCCCCAGCATTTT CAWTTDENQPQHF
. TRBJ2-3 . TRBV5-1 TGCGCCAGCAGCTTGGAGGGGCGCGCAGATACGCAGTATTTT CASSLEGRADTQYF
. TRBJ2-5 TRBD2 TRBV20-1 TGCAGTGCGTCTAGCGGGGAGACCCAGTACTTC CSASSGETQYF
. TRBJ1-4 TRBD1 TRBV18 TGTGCCAGCGCGCGGGACAGGGGGAATGAAAAACTGTTTTTT CASARDRGNEKLFF
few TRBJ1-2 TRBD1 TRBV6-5 TGTGCCAGCAGAGTCCGGGACAGGGGTCGAGAGGTTTTC CASRVRDRGREVF
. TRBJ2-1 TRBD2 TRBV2 TGTGCCAGCACCTCGGGACTAGCGGTATACAATGAGCAGTTCTTC CASTSGLAVYNEQFF
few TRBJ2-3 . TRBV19 TGTGCCAGTAGTATAAGACTTAGCACAGATACGCAGTATTTT CASSIRLSTDTQYF
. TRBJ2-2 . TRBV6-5 TGTGCCAGCAGTCACACCACTAGCACCGGGGAGCTGTTTTTT CASSHTTSTGELFF
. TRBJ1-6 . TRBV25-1 TGTGCCAGCAGTAAACTAGACGACAGGAAATCACCCCTCCACTTT CASSKLDDRKSPLHF
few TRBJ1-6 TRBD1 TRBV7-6 TGTGCCAGCAGCTCACCGGACAGGCGGCAAAGCTCCTATAATTCACCCCTCCACTTT CASSSPDRRQSSYNSPLHF
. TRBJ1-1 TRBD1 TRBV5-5 TGTGCCAGCAGCCGAACACAGGGGGCTAATGTGTACACTGAAGCTTTCTTT CASSRTQGANVYTEAFF
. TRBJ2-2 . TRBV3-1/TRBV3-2 TGTGCCAGCAGCCAAGAGGTAGCTGGGTACGGGGAGCTGTTTTTT CASSQEVAGYGELFF
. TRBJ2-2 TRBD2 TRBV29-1 TGCAGCGTTGCTATAGCGGGAGGGGACGGGGAGCTGTTTTTT CSVAIAGGDGELFF
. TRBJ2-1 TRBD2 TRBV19 TGTGCCAGTAGTGAACCCTCGCGGGGGGGCGTTGAGCAGTTCTTC CASSEPSRGGVEQFF
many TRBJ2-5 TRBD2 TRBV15 TGTGCCACCGCTTTGACGGGAGGTATGGAGACCCAGTACTTC CATALTGGMETQYF
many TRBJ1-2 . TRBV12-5 TGTGCTAGTGGTTCCTTGACAGTGCCCAGCTCCTTC CASGSLTVPSSF
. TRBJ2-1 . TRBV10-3 TGTGCCATCAGTGAGTTTCTAGGTGACAATGAGCAGTTCTTC CAISEFLGDNEQFF
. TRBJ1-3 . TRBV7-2 TGTGCCAGCAGCGCCGAGGCCGACTCTGGAAACACCATATATTTT CASSAEADSGNTIYF
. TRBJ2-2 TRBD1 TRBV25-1 TGTGCAAGCAACTCCGGGACAGGGTGGACCGGGGAGCTGTTTTTT CASNSGTGWTGELFF
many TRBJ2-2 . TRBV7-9 TGTGCCAGCAGACAGGACGGTAGATACACCGGGGAGCTGTTTTTT CASRQDGRYTGELFF
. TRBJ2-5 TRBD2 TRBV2 TGTGCCAGCAGGGTTAGCGGGGGCGCCGCGGAGACCCAGTACTTC CASRVSGGAAETQYF
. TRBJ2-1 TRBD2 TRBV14 TGTGCCAGCAGCCAAGTCAGCGGGATATACAATGAGCAGTTCTTC CASSQVSGIYNEQFF
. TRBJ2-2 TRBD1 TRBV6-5 TGTGCCAGCATCGGACAGGGACATACCGGGGAGCTGTTTTTT CASIGQGHTGELFF
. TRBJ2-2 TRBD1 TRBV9 TGTGCCAGCAGCGTAGATACGCCGGGACAGGGCCCTACCAACACCGGGGAGCTGTTTTTT CASSVDTPGQGPTNTGELFF
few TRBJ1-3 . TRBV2 TGTGCCAGCAGTATGACAGGAGTCCTCTCTGGAAACACCATATATTTT CASSMTGVLSGNTIYF
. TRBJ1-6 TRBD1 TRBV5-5 TGTGCCAGCAGCTTGGAAGGGACAGGGCACAATTCACCCCTCCACTTT CASSLEGTGHNSPLHF
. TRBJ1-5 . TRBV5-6 TGTGCCAGCAGCTTGGCGAGTTCCAATCAGCCCCAGCATTTT CASSLASSNQPQHF
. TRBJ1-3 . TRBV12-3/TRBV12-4 TGTGCCAGTATGCCCGTGGGCGGAAACACCATATATTTT CASMPVGGNTIYF
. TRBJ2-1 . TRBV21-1 TGTGCCAGCAGCTTGGGAGCTAGCTGTACCGGCTCCTACAATGAGCAGTTCTTC CASSLGASCTGSYNEQFF